These 15 T cell receptor beta chains were sequenced from one sample in a study of shared clonotypes between healthy human individuals. Generated by immunoSEQ multiplex PCR, the TCRdb table keeps only in-frame clones and is missing some. This table holds more than 2,000,000 clones, around nine tenths found once. Sequences were obtained from naive CD4+ T cells sorted from blood. Subset reported: CD45RA+ positively selected. The receptors derive from a man between 18 and 35 years old in good health.

The genes are TRBV9 and TRBJ1-2, with D perhaps TRBD1 (6 bases). V was shortened by 0 bases and J by 4 bases, with 16 bases between the two germline ends. The germline V gene has CDR1 SGDLS and CDR2 YYNGEE. The CDR3 runs to 16 residues. CDR3 in DNA: TGTGCCAGCAGCGTAGATGGGGGGGCTGGACCCTATGGCTACACCTTC. Amino acids: CASSVDGGAGPYGYTF.

V gene TRBV11-2 combines with J gene TRBJ2-1, with D perhaps matching TRBD2 (5 bases). The CDR3 covers 13 residues. V lost 0 bases to trimming and J lost 7 bases, with 7 bases between them. Per the germline V gene, CDR1 is SGHAT and CDR2 is FQNNGV. The CDR3 bases are TGTGCCAGCAGCTTAGAACGGAGGAATGAGCAGTTCTTC. Translation: CASSLERRNEQFF.

Concerning this clone: Germline and junction disagree at one end, which may indicate a read error. This rearrangement joins TRBV7-9 to TRBJ1-3; D gene unclear. The CDR3 has 14 amino acids. Germline V CDR1 and CDR2: SEHNR, FQNEAQ (reference sequence). CDR3 amino acids: CASTSGNSENTIYF. In DNA, the CDR3 is TGTGCCAGCACCTCTGGCAACTCTGAAAACACCATATATTTT.

The chain has TRBV6-6 and TRBJ2-7; 9 bases match TRBD1. Unmatched junction bases numbered 5, after V lost 5 bases and J lost 6 bases. The germline gives CDR1 MNHNY, CDR2 SVGAGI (reference sequence). CDR3 length: 13 residues. For the CDR3, the DNA is TGTGCCAGCAGTAACCGGGACAGGGCCGAGCAGTACTTC. Its translation: CASSNRDRAEQYF.

The chain links TRBV19 to TRBJ2-3; a weak D match, TRBD1 (5 bases). V shed 4 bases and J shed 5 bases, with 13 bases lying between them. Looked up from germline, CDR1 is LNHDA and CDR2 is SQIVND (reference sequence). The CDR3 has 14 residues. DNA of the CDR3: TGTGCCAGTAGTAAGGGGCGGCTTGGAGATACGCAGTATTTT. Its translation: CASSKGRLGDTQYF.

The chain recombines TRBV18 with TRBJ2-7; D gene ambiguous. The CDR3 sequence is 13 residues long. Trimming removed 3 bases from V and 3 bases from J, with 9 bases in between. CDR1 and CDR2 (germline): KGHSH, LQKENI. The CDR3 DNA is TGTGCCAGCTCACCCGGGCGGTTCTACGAGCAGTACTTC. Protein product: CASSPGRFYEQYF.

This rearrangement joins TRBV5-8 to TRBJ2-7; a weak D match, TRBD1 (7 bases). The V end was cut by 3 bases, the J end by 4 bases, with 20 bases between. The germline gives CDR1 SGHTS, CDR2 YDEGEE. The length of the CDR3 is 16 residues. CDR3 DNA: TGTGCCAGCAGCTCAAAACGCTCAGGGGGAGGTTACGAGCAGTACTTC. Translated, it gives CASSSKRSGGGYEQYF.

Concerning this clone: This CDR3 is also generated by other DNA sequences in the sample. The V call is TRBV5-1, the J call TRBJ1-3, with D uncertain. V lost 0 bases and J 0 bases, leaving 7 bases between the germline ends. CDR3 length: 15 residues. Germline CDR1 and CDR2: SGHRS and YFSETQ. The CDR3 is CASSLDKSSGNTIYF. Here the CDR3 DNA reads TGCGCCAGCAGCTTGGACAAGAGCTCTGGAAACACCATATATTTT.

The chain carries TRBV5-1 and TRBJ2-2; D is uncertain. This CDR3 is 15 amino acids long. Germline values: CDR1 SGHRS, CDR2 YFSETQ. V was cut by 4 bases and J by 0 bases, with 10 bases left in between. The CDR3 reads CASSRGNSNTGELFF. The CDR3 region has the DNA TGCGCCAGCAGCAGAGGAAATTCGAACACCGGGGAGCTGTTTTTT. The full variable domain, its missing parts supplied by reference TRBV5-1 and TRBJ2-2, is KAGVTQTPRYLIKTRGQQVTLSCSPISGHRSVSWYQQTPGQGLQFLFEYFSETQRNKGNFPGRFSGRQFSNSRSEMNVSTLELGDSALYLCASSRGNSNTGELFFGEGSRLTVL.

The rearrangement joins TRBV5-1 to TRBJ2-1; 7 bases agree with TRBD2. This CDR3 is built from 14 residues. In germline, CDR1 is SGHRS, CDR2 YFSETQ. V lost 5 bases to trimming and J lost 5 bases; unmatched junction nucleotides: 7. The CDR3 bases are TGCGCCAGCAGTACTGCTAGCGGAAACAATGAGCAGTTCTTC. Residues: CASSTASGNNEQFF.

This clone has only one observation. Other DNA sequences in the sample encode the same CDR3. Written as DNA, the CDR3 is TGCGCCAGCAGCTTGGCCCGCGGTTACAATGAGCAGTTCTTC. This sequence encodes CASSLARGYNEQFF. V is TRBV5-1 and J is TRBJ2-1; D is unresolved. Germline V gene sequence: CDR1 SGHRS, CDR2 YFSETQ. The ends were cut back, 0 bases at V and 4 bases at J, with 8 bases in the middle. This CDR3 contains 14 residues.

J is TRBJ2-5 and V is TRBV6-5; 8 nucleotides agree with TRBD2. The CDR3 runs to 14 residues. Germline assignment: CDR1 MNHEY and CDR2 SVGAGI. Trimming cost V 6 bases and J 5 bases; bases outside gene matches: 8. CDR3 DNA sequence: TGTGCCAGCAGATCCAGCGGGAGTCGGGAGACCCAGTACTTC. It is translated as CASRSSGSRETQYF.

On this clone: The same CDR3 can be traced to other DNA sequences in this sample. The chain uses TRBV2 and TRBJ2-5; D is undetermined. With 4 bases removed from V and 2 bases from J, the gap between germline ends came to 2 bases. This CDR3 is 11 amino acids long. Germline V gene data show CDR1 as SNHLY and CDR2 as FYNNEI. The CDR3 spells CASSAQETQYF. CDR3 sequence (DNA): TGTGCCAGCAGTGCGCAAGAGACCCAGTACTTC. The complete variable domain, with remaining parts taken from reference TRBV2 and TRBJ2-5, reads EPEVTQTPSHQVTQMGQEVILRCVPISNHLYFYWYRQILGQKVEFLVSFYNNEISEKSEIFDDQFSVERPDGSNFTLKIRSTKLEDSAMYFCASSAQETQYFGPGTRLLVL.

This clone appeared once. The chain joins TRBV5-1 to TRBJ2-5, with TRBD1 matching over 10 bases. The CDR3 covers 19 residues. V was clipped by 1 base and J by 2 bases; unmatched bases: 14. Germline CDR1 reads SGHRS; CDR2 reads YFSETQ. CDR3 in amino acids: CASSLPDRKTGGLQETQYF. The CDR3, as DNA: TGCGCCAGCAGCTTGCCCGATAGAAAGACAGGGGGCTTACAAGAGACCCAGTACTTC.

The V gene is TRBV5-4, the J gene TRBJ2-3; 13 nucleotides line up with TRBD2. From germline, CDR1 is SGHNT and CDR2 YYREEE (reference sequence). Trimming removed 0 bases from V and 2 bases from J; junction bases left unmatched: 3. The CDR3 contains 17 residues. Here the CDR3 DNA reads TGTGCCAGCAGCTTGGCGACTAGCGGGGGGATCACAGATACGCAGTATTTT. Its protein product is CASSLATSGGITDTQYF.